The present TCR beta chain was sequenced within a study of immune cell composition in non-small cell lung cancer. Normal lung was sampled as far from the tumour as possible, at least 3 cm. Measured with immunoSEQ multiplex PCR; TCRdb has only the in-frame clones, and not every one. The sample shows 800 to 1,100 clones, about four fifths of them seen only once. The trim removed 0 bases at V and 6 bases at J, leaving 8 bases unmatched. This CDR3 comprises 15 residues. Germline V gene lookup returns CDR1 SGHTA and CDR2 FQGNSA. Specimen: non-adjacent lung tissue. This sequence joins TRBV7-2 and TRBJ2-7; 7 bases map to TRBD2. The receptor comes from a human donor with non-small cell lung cancer. CDR3 loop: CASSLAGGRQGEQYF. The DNA of the CDR3 is TGTGCCAGCAGCTTAGCGGGAGGGCGCCAGGGCGAGCAGTACTTC. Combining the CDR3 with reference TRBV7-2 and TRBJ2-7 gives the whole variable domain GAGVSQSPSNKVTEKGKDVELRCDPISGHTALYWYRQSLGQGLEFLIYFQGNSAPDKSGLPSDRFSAERTGGSVSTLTIQRTQQEDSAVYLCASSLAGGRQGEQYFGPGTRLTVT.